This T cell receptor beta chain was recorded in a study of T-cell reconstitution after alpha-beta-depleted transplantation in children. Worth noting for this clonotype: The antigen is not known.

Study results and caveats: A year had passed since transplant, and T-cell counts and diversity by then came mostly from newly produced T cells. Surviving recipient cells, namely T cells and thymic progenitors, were the source of high day-60 TCRbeta diversity in some patients.

Library preparation (for TCRbeta) was performed with unique molecular identifiers. MiXCR was run by TCRdb on the PCR reads, yielding one entry per CDR3 protein. The profile covers roughly 350,000 distinct CDR3 sequences, with around 16% appearing a single time and about 41% taken by the ten largest. V was cut by 2 bases and J by 4 bases, with 9 bases left in between. The CDR3 consists of 14 residues. Germline V gene data show CDR1 as SEHNR and CDR2 as FQNEAQ (reference sequence). This sequence was found in a male patient aged 2 to 10 who had a stem cell transplant for acute lymphoblastic leukemia, so the T cells may come from the graft donor. Sequencing used PBMCs, mostly from graft donor cells, obtained 360 days after TCRalphabeta/CD19-depleted stem cell transplant. This chain uses TRBV7-9 with TRBJ1-5; D gene uncertain. This chain's CDR3 is CASSLSISNQPQHF. In nucleotides, the CDR3 is TGTGCCAGCAGCTTATCAATTTCTAATCAGCCCCAGCATTTT.